These 13 T cell receptor beta chains were all obtained from the same sample, sequenced in a study of shared clonotypes between healthy human individuals. Only in-frame clones appear in the TCRdb table, and some are missing; sequencing was by immunoSEQ multiplex PCR. The table includes 2,500,000 or so clones, over 85% detected once. The sample comprised naive CD4+ T cells sorted from blood. Subset defined: CD45RA+ positively selected. The origin of the receptors is a man aged 18 to 29 in good health.

This chain uses TRBV6-6 with TRBJ2-3; 7 bases fit TRBD2. The CDR3 is 16 amino acids. Germline V CDR1 and CDR2: MNHNY, SVGAGI (reference sequence). V shed 2 bases, J shed 0 bases, and the junction held 5 bases outside the gene matches. The CDR3 DNA is TGTGCCAGCAGTTACCCCGCGCGGGGGAGCACAGATACGCAGTATTTT. This codes for CASSYPARGSTDTQYF.

This clone was counted a single time. The V and J genes are TRBV7-3 and TRBJ2-6, with TRBD1 matching over 7 bases. The V gene end was trimmed by 6 bases and the J gene end by 0 bases; junction bases not matched to a gene: 8. The length of the CDR3 is 17 residues. Germline assignment: CDR1 SGHTA and CDR2 FQGTGA. The CDR3 loop is CASSSTGLNSGANVLTF. In DNA, the CDR3 is TGTGCCAGCAGTTCGACAGGGCTCAACTCTGGGGCCAACGTCCTGACTTTC.

J is TRBJ1-5 and V is TRBV12-5; maybe TRBD1 (5 bases). Germline CDR1 LGHNT, CDR2 FRNRAP. CDR3 size: 14 residues. The ends were cut back, 2 bases at V and 4 bases at J, with 9 bases in the middle. CDR3 amino acids: CASGLSAGNQPQHF. The CDR3 DNA follows: TGTGCTAGTGGTTTGTCGGCAGGGAATCAGCCCCAGCATTTT.

The chain recombines TRBV7-2 with TRBJ2-2, with D hard to call. Germline lookup yields CDR1 SGHTA and CDR2 FQGNSA. V lost 0 bases and J 1 base, leaving 6 bases between the germline ends. The CDR3 contains 15 residues. CDR3 sequence reads: CASSLAGMNTGELFF. The CDR3 nucleotides read TGTGCCAGCAGCTTAGCGGGCATGAACACCGGGGAGCTGTTTTTT.

J is TRBJ1-3 and V is TRBV2; 10 nucleotides line up with TRBD1. The junction had 6 bases not matched to a gene; V was cut back by 6 bases and J by 4 bases. CDR3 length: 15 amino acids. Germline values: CDR1 SNHLY, CDR2 FYNNEI. Here the CDR3 DNA reads TGTGCCAGCAGAGATGACAGGGGGCGCGGAAACACCATATATTTT. Translation gives CASRDDRGRGNTIYF.

This chain links TRBV28 with TRBJ1-1; 7 nucleotides agree with TRBD1. CDR3 length: 14 residues. The V segment lost 5 bases and the J segment 4 bases; nucleotides outside the gene matches: 7. In germline, CDR1 is MDHEN, CDR2 SYDVKM. The CDR3 region has the DNA TGTGCCAGCAGTCGCTTGACAGGGATCACTGAAGCTTTCTTT. Its protein is CASSRLTGITEAFF.

As for this clone: Other DNA sequences in this specimen translate into the identical CDR3. The V and J genes are TRBV5-1 and TRBJ2-5; TRBD1 agrees at 8 bases. Germline values: CDR1 SGHRS, CDR2 YFSETQ. Germline trimming cut 2 bases from V and 2 bases from J; bases unmatched to any gene: 5. CDR3 size: 15 residues. For the CDR3, the DNA is TGCGCCAGCAGCTTCGGCAGGGGGCCTCAAGAGACCCAGTACTTC. This encodes CASSFGRGPQETQYF. Full variable domain (missing parts from reference TRBV5-1 and TRBJ2-5): KAGVTQTPRYLIKTRGQQVTLSCSPISGHRSVSWYQQTPGQGLQFLFEYFSETQRNKGNFPGRFSGRQFSNSRSEMNVSTLELGDSALYLCASSFGRGPQETQYFGPGTRLLVL.

The chain recombines TRBV2 with TRBJ1-6, with TRBD1 identical over 10 bases. The germline gives CDR1 SNHLY, CDR2 FYNNEI. The CDR3 has 16 amino acids. Trimming cost V 3 bases and J 9 bases; bases outside gene matches: 8. This CDR3 reads CASSDLTGTGASPLHF. CDR3 nucleotide sequence: TGTGCCAGCAGTGACTTAACCGGGACAGGGGCTTCACCCCTCCACTTT.

J is TRBJ2-3 and V is TRBV6-1; 8 bases agree with TRBD2. The CDR3 is made up of 15 amino acids. CDR1 is MNHNS and CDR2 is SASEGT in the germline V gene. Trimming at V came to 6 bases and at J to 3 bases, leaving 8 bases not matched to a gene. The CDR3 DNA reads as TGTGCCAGCAGGGGATTAGCGGGACTTACAGATACGCAGTATTTT. This translates into CASRGLAGLTDTQYF.

The rearrangement links TRBV11-2 to TRBJ2-3; weak D call: TRBD1 (7 bases). CDR1 is SGHAT, CDR2 FQNNGV, per germline. The CDR3 extends over 15 amino acids. The V gene lost 6 bases and the J gene lost 5 bases, with 18 bases spanning the gap. This CDR3 reads CASSTAGGLGDTQYF. The CDR3 coding sequence is TGTGCCAGCAGTACTGCAGGGGGGCTTGGAGATACGCAGTATTTT.

The V and J genes are TRBV27 and TRBJ2-2, with 7 bases that match TRBD1. CDR3 length equals 14 residues. Unmatched junction bases numbered 4, after V lost 5 bases and J lost 4 bases. Germline CDR1 is MNHEY and CDR2 is SMNVEV (reference sequence). CDR3 sequence (DNA): TGTGCCAGCAGTCGGGACAGAATCACCGGGGAGCTGTTTTTT. It yields the protein CASSRDRITGELFF.

This sequence joins TRBV7-8 and TRBJ2-3, with D hard to call. The V end was cut by 2 bases, the J end by 4 bases, with 7 bases between. Per germline, CDR1 SGHVS and CDR2 FQNEAQ. The CDR3 totals 13 residues. The CDR3 DNA reads TGTGCCAGCAGCTTACCAGCACCAGATACGCAGTATTTT. This translates into CASSLPAPDTQYF.

This chain links TRBV6-6 with TRBJ1-6; D not resolved. The ends were cut back, 6 bases at V and 5 bases at J, with 11 bases in the middle. CDR3 length equals 14 residues. Looked up from germline, CDR1 is MNHNY and CDR2 is SVGAGI (reference sequence). The CDR3 DNA reads TGTGCCAGCAGCCCCCGGGCCAATAATTCACCCCTCCACTTT. Amino acid sequence: CASSPRANNSPLHF.